These T cell receptor beta chains were read from a single sample in a study of T cell clonotyping in hematopoietic cell transplantation. Data came from immunoSEQ multiplex PCR; TCRdb stores just in-frame clones and leaves some out. The data show 15,000 to 20,000 clones, 60% to 85% seen once. The sequenced material came from peripheral blood mononuclear cells. Every receptor here comes from a woman aged 55 to 70 in good health. Some clones in this sample may be carry-over from other donors' samples. Each CDR3 is given with its conserved first and last residue. The D gene is left open where the match is weak. Clone size is given for some rows only: seen once, a few or many times, or a class if the clone is expanded.

D: -
V: TRBV9
length: 16
J: TRBJ2-7
size: once
CDR3: CASSVDGGLVLHEQYF
DNA: TGTGCCAGCAGCGTAGACGGGGGGCTAGTTCTCCACGAGCAGTACTTC

D: TRBD1
V: TRBV27
length: 13
J: TRBJ1-2
size: -
CDR3: CASKTGGPYGYTF
DNA: TGTGCCAGCAAGACAGGGGGGCCCTATGGCTACACCTTC

D: -
V: TRBV7-9
length: 13
J: TRBJ1-1
size: -
CDR3: CASSLGSVAEAFF
DNA: TGTGCCAGCAGCTTAGGGTCCGTCGCTGAAGCTTTCTTT

D: -
V: TRBV29-1
length: 13
J: TRBJ2-5
size: -
CDR3: CSVEGGVVETQYF
DNA: TGCAGCGTTGAAGGCGGGGTAGTCGAGACCCAGTACTTC

D: -
V: TRBV7-3
length: 11
J: TRBJ2-2
size: -
CDR3: CASSSSGELFF
DNA: TGTGCCAGCAGCTCTTCGGGGGAGCTGTTTTTT

D: -
V: TRBV6-4
length: 15
J: TRBJ2-7
size: -
CDR3: CASSHPRGFHYEQYF
DNA: TGTGCCAGCAGTCATCCCAGGGGTTTTCACTACGAGCAGTACTTC

D: -
V: TRBV30
length: 13
J: TRBJ2-7
size: -
CDR3: CAWSWDGPYEQYF
DNA: TGTGCCTGGAGCTGGGACGGACCCTACGAGCAGTACTTC

D: -
V: TRBV20-1
length: 11
J: TRBJ2-7
size: -
CDR3: CSAGDVYEQYF
DNA: TGCAGTGCCGGGGACGTCTACGAGCAGTACTTC

D: TRBD2
V: TRBV4-1
length: 16
J: TRBJ2-7
size: -
CDR3: CASSQRAQRGGHEQYF
DNA: TGCGCCAGCAGCCAAAGGGCGCAGCGGGGGGGGCACGAGCAGTACTTC

D: TRBD1
V: TRBV30
length: 13
J: TRBJ2-7
size: -
CDR3: CAWRDRRYYEQYF
DNA: TGTGCCTGGCGGGACAGAAGATACTACGAGCAGTACTTC

D: -
V: TRBV4-3
length: 15
J: TRBJ1-1
size: -
CDR3: CASSQDTGWGTEAFF
DNA: TGCGCCAGCAGCCAAGATACAGGATGGGGGACTGAAGCTTTCTTT

D: -
V: TRBV9
length: 12
J: TRBJ1-1
size: -
CDR3: CASSVEDTEAFF
DNA: TGTGCCAGCAGCGTAGAGGACACTGAAGCTTTCTTT

D: -
V: TRBV19
length: 16
J: TRBJ1-5
size: -
CDR3: CASRLSGTLSNQPQHF
DNA: TGTGCCAGTAGGCTCTCCGGGACACTAAGCAATCAGCCCCAGCATTTT

D: -
V: TRBV4-3
length: 16
J: TRBJ2-3
size: -
CDR3: CASSQDSGGSTDTQYF
DNA: TGCGCCAGCAGCCAAGATTCTGGGGGGTCCACAGATACGCAGTATTTT

D: -
V: TRBV4-3
length: 11
J: TRBJ2-7
size: -
CDR3: CASPSLWEQYF
DNA: TGCGCCAGCCCGTCTCTTTGGGAGCAGTACTTC

D: -
V: TRBV29-1
length: 16
J: TRBJ1-2
size: -
CDR3: CSVLAVGVGRIYGYTF
DNA: TGCAGCGTCCTCGCCGTAGGGGTGGGGCGAATCTATGGCTACACCTTC

D: -
V: TRBV29-1
length: 13
J: TRBJ2-3
size: -
CDR3: CSVELGTTDTQYF
DNA: TGCAGCGTTGAACTTGGAACCACAGATACGCAGTATTTT

D: -
V: TRBV9
length: 14
J: TRBJ1-4
size: -
CDR3: CASSGGPTNEKLFF
DNA: TGTGCCAGCAGCGGGGGCCCAACTAATGAAAAACTGTTTTTT

D: -
V: TRBV6-5
length: 11
J: TRBJ1-2
size: few
CDR3: CASSDSYGYTF
DNA: TGTGCCAGCAGCGACAGCTATGGCTACACCTTC

D: TRBD1
V: TRBV6-1
length: 14
J: TRBJ1-4
size: -
CDR3: CAARDRTYNEKLFF
DNA: TGTGCCGCCCGGGACAGGACCTATAATGAAAAACTGTTTTTT

D: -
V: TRBV25-1
length: 13
J: TRBJ2-7
size: -
CDR3: CASRPHSSREQYF
DNA: TGTGCCAGCAGACCACATAGCTCAAGGGAGCAGTACTTC

D: -
V: TRBV29-1
length: 12
J: TRBJ2-7
size: -
CDR3: CSVELVRSEQYF
DNA: TGCAGCGTTGAGCTGGTGAGGTCCGAGCAGTACTTC

D: TRBD1
V: TRBV13
length: 15
J: TRBJ1-6
size: few
CDR3: CASSPGQGANSPLHF
DNA: TGTGCCAGCAGCCCCGGACAGGGGGCCAATTCACCCCTCCACTTT

D: -
V: TRBV29-1
length: 10
J: TRBJ1-2
size: few
CDR3: CSVDSNGYTF
DNA: TGCAGCGTTGATAGTAACGGCTACACCTTC

D: TRBD1
V: TRBV9
length: 14
J: TRBJ1-5
size: -
CDR3: CASSADRASQPQHF
DNA: TGTGCCAGCAGCGCCGACAGGGCCAGTCAGCCCCAGCATTTT

D: TRBD1
V: TRBV6-5
length: 14
J: TRBJ1-2
size: -
CDR3: CASRIRQGRDGYTF
DNA: TGTGCCAGCAGAATCAGACAGGGTCGAGATGGCTACACCTTC

D: -
V: TRBV6-1
length: 16
J: TRBJ2-5
size: -
CDR3: CASSEAGIGLGETQYF
DNA: TGTGCCAGCAGTGAAGCTGGGATTGGTCTGGGAGAGACCCAGTACTTC

D: TRBD2
V: TRBV6-5
length: 15
J: TRBJ2-2
size: once
CDR3: CASSPRGVNTGELFF
DNA: TGTGCCAGCAGCCCCCGGGGGGTTAACACCGGGGAGCTGTTTTTT

D: TRBD1
V: TRBV9
length: 15
J: TRBJ2-3
size: -
CDR3: CASSDRTGITDTQYF
DNA: TGTGCCAGCAGCGACCGGACAGGGATCACAGATACGCAGTATTTT

D: -
V: TRBV29-1
length: 10
J: TRBJ1-2
size: few
CDR3: CSVRQYGYTF
DNA: TGCAGCGTGAGACAGTATGGCTACACCTTC

D: TRBD1
V: TRBV7-9
length: 15
J: TRBJ2-1
size: -
CDR3: CASRPGTGAYNEQFF
DNA: TGTGCCAGCAGGCCCGGGACAGGGGCCTACAATGAGCAGTTCTTC

D: -
V: TRBV29-1
length: 13
J: TRBJ2-2
size: once
CDR3: CSVDSARHGELFF
DNA: TGCAGCGTTGATTCGGCGCGGCACGGGGAGCTGTTTTTT

D: -
V: TRBV25-1
length: 14
J: TRBJ1-5
size: -
CDR3: CASSGAGRRQPQHF
DNA: TGTGCCAGCAGTGGGGCAGGGAGGCGTCAGCCCCAGCATTTT

D: TRBD2
V: TRBV30
length: 19
J: TRBJ2-1
size: -
CDR3: CAWSVTLASGSYSYNEQFF
DNA: TGTGCCTGGAGTGTAACACTGGCTAGCGGGAGTTACTCCTACAATGAGCAGTTCTTC